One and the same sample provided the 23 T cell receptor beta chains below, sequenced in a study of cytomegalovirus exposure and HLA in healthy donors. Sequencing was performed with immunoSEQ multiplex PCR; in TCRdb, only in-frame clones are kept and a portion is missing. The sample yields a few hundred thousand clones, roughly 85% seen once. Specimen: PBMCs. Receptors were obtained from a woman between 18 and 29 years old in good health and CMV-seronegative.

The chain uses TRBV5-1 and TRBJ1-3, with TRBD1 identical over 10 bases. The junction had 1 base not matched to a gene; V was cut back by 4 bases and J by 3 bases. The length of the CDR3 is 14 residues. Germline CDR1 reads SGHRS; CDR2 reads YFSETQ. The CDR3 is CASSRDRGGNTIYF. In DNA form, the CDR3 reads TGCGCCAGCAGCCGGGACAGGGGTGGAAACACCATATATTTT.

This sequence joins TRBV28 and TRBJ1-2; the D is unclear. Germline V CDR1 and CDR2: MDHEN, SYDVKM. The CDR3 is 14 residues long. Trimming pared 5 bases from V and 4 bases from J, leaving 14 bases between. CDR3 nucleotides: TGTGCCAGCAGTCCTATAAGACCAGGCTATGGCTACACCTTC. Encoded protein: CASSPIRPGYGYTF.

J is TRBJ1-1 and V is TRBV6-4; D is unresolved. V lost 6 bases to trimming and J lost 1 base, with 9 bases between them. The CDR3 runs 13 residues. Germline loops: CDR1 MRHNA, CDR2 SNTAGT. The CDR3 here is CASRREPNTEAFF. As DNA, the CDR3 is TGTGCCAGCAGAAGGGAGCCGAACACTGAAGCTTTCTTT.

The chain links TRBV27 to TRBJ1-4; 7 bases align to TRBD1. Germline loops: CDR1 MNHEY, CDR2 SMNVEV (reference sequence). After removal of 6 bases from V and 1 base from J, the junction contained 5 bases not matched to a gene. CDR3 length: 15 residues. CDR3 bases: TGTGCCAGCAGACCGGACAGGCTAACTAATGAAAAACTGTTTTTT. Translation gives CASRPDRLTNEKLFF.

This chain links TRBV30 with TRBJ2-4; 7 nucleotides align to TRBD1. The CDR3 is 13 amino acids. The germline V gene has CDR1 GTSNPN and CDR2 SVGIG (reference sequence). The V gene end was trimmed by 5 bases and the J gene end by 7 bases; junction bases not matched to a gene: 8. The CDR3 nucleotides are TGTGCCTGGGAACCGAGGGGGCGGAACATTCAGTACTTC. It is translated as CAWEPRGRNIQYF.

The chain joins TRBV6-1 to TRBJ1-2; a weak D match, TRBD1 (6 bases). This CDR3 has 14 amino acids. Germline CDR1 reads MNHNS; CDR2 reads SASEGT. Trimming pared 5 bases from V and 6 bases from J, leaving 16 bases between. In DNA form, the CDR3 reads TGTGCCAGCAGTCAGTCCCCGGACAGCCATGGCTACACCTTC. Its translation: CASSQSPDSHGYTF.

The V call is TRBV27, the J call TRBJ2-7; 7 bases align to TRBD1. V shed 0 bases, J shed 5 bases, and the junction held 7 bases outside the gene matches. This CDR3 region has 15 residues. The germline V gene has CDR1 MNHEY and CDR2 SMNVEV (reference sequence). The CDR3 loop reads CASSLSTTQGDEQYF. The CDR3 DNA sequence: TGTGCCAGCAGTTTATCGACTACCCAGGGGGACGAGCAGTACTTC.

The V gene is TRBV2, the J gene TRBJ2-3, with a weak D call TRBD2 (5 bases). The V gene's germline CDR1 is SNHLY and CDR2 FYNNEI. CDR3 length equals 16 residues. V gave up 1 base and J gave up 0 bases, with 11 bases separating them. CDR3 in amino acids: CASSEGTPSSTDTQYF. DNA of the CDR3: TGTGCCAGCAGTGAAGGGACTCCGTCTAGCACAGATACGCAGTATTTT.

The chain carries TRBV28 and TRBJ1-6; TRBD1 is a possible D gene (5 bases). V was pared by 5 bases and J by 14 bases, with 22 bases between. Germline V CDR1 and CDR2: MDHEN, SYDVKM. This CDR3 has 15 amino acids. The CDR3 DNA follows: TGTGCCAGCAGTAAGGGAGGGGCAGGCTTAGACGCCCTCCACTTT. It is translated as CASSKGGAGLDALHF.

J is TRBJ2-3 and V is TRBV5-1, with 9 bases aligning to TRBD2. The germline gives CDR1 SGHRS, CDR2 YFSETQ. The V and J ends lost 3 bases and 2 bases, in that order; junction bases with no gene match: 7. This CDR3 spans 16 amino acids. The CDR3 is CASSWRLADPTDTQYF. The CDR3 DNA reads TGCGCCAGCAGCTGGAGACTAGCGGACCCCACAGATACGCAGTATTTT.

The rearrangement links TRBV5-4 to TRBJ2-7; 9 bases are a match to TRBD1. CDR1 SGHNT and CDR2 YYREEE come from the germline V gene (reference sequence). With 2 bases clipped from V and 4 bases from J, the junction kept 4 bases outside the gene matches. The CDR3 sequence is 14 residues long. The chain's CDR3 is CASSFGDRAYEQYF. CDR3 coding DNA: TGTGCCAGCAGCTTCGGGGACAGGGCTTACGAGCAGTACTTC.

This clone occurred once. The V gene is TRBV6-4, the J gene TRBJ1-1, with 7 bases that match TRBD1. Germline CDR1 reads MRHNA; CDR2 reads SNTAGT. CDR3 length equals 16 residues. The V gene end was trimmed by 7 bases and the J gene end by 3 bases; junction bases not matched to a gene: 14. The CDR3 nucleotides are TGTGCCAGCACGGGACACAGGGGCGGGGGGGACACTGAAGCTTTCTTT. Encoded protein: CASTGHRGGGDTEAFF.

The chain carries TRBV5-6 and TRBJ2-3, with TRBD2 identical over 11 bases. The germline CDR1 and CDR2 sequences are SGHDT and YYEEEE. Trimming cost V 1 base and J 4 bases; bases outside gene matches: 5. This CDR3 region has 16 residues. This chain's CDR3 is CASSLPLAGVADTQYF. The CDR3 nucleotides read TGTGCCAGCAGCTTGCCACTAGCGGGAGTCGCAGATACGCAGTATTTT.

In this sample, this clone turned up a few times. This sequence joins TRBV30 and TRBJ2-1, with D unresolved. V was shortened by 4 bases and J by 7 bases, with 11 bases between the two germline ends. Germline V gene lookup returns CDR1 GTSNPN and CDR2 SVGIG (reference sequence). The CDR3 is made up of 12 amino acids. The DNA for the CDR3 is TGTGCCTGGACGCCGTGGCTTAATGAGCAGTTCTTC. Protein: CAWTPWLNEQFF. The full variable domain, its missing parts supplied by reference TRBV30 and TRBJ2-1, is SQTIHQWPATLVQPVGSPLSLECTVEGTSNPNLYWYRQAAGRGLQLLFYSVGIGQISSEVPQNLSASRPQDRQFILSSKKLLLSDSGFYLCAWTPWLNEQFFGPGTRLTVL.

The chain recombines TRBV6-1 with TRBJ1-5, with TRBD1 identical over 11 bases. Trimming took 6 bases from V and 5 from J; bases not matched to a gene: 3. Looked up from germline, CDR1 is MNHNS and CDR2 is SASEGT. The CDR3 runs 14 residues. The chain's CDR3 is CASSGQGADQPQHF. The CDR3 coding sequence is TGTGCCAGCAGCGGACAGGGGGCGGATCAGCCCCAGCATTTT.

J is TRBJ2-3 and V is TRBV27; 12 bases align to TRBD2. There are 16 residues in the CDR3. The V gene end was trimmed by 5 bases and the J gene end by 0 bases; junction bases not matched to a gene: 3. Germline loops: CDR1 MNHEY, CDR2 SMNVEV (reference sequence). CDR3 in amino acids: CASSRGLAGSTDTQYF. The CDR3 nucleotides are TGTGCCAGCAGTCGAGGACTAGCGGGGAGCACAGATACGCAGTATTTT.

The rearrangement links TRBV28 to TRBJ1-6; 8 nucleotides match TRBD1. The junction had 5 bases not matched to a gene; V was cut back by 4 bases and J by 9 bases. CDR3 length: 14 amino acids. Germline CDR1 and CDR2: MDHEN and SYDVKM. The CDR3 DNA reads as TGTGCCAGCAGTTGGACAGGGATAGGTTCACCCCTCCACTTT. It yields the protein CASSWTGIGSPLHF.

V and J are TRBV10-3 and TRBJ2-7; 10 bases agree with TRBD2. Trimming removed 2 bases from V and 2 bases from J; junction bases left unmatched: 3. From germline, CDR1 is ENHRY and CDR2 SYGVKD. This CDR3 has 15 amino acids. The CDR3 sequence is CAISEGTSATYEQYF. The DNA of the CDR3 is TGTGCCATCAGTGAGGGGACTAGCGCAACCTACGAGCAGTACTTC.

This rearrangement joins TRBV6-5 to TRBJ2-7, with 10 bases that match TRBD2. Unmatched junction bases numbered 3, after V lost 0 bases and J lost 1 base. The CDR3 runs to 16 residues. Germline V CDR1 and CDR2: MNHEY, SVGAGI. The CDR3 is CASSYSKTSGSYEQYF. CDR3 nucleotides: TGTGCCAGCAGTTACTCGAAGACTAGCGGGTCCTACGAGCAGTACTTC.

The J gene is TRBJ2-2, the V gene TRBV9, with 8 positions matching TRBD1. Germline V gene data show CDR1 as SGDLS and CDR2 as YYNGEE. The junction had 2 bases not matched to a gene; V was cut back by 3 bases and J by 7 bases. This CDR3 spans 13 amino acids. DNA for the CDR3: TGTGCCAGCAGCGACAGGGGGAACGGGGAGCTGTTTTTT. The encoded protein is CASSDRGNGELFF.

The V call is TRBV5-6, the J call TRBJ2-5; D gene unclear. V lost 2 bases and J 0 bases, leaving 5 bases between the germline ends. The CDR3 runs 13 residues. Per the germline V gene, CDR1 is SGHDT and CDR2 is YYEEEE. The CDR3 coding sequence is TGTGCCAGCAGCTTTGAGGACCAAGAGACCCAGTACTTC. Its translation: CASSFEDQETQYF.

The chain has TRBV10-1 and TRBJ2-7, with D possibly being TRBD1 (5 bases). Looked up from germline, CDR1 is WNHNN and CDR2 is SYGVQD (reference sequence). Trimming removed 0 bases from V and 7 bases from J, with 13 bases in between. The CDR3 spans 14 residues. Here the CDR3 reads CASSESLGENEQYF. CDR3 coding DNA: TGCGCCAGCAGTGAGTCCCTAGGGGAAAATGAGCAGTACTTC.

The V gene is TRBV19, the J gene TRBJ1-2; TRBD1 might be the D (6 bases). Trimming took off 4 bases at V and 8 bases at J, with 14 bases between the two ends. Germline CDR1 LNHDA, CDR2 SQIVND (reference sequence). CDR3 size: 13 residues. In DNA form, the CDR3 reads TGTGCCAGTAGTAGGCAGGGGTTCGGAGGCTACACCTTC. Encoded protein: CASSRQGFGGYTF.